These 20 T cell receptor beta chains were all obtained from the same sample, sequenced in a study of long-term antiretroviral therapy in people with HIV. It was version v3.0 of the immunoSEQ assay that was run at survey level. Only in-frame clones appear in the TCRdb table, and some are missing; sequencing was by immunoSEQ multiplex PCR. Of 7,000 or so clones detected, approximately 73% appear once; the ten largest clones hold around 30%. The material sequenced was unsorted PBMCs, taken 0.2 years after starting antiretroviral therapy. Receptors originate from a man aged 35-49 years with HIV.

The chain uses TRBV13 and TRBJ2-2, with 9 bases aligning to TRBD1. V was pared by 5 bases and J by 0 bases, with 7 bases of the junction left unmatched. The CDR3 is made up of 17 amino acids. Germline CDR1 is PRHDT and CDR2 is FYEKMQ (reference sequence). The CDR3 region has the DNA TGTGCCAGCAGCAAACTACAGGGGGCTGCGAACACCGGGGAGCTGTTTTTT. It codes for CASSKLQGAANTGELFF.

This clone was seen a single time. The chain links TRBV19 to TRBJ1-4; the D gene is possibly TRBD1 (6 bases). Trimming left V 7 bases short and J 2 bases short, with 11 bases between. The germline V gene encodes CDR1 LNHDA and CDR2 SQIVND (reference sequence). The length of the CDR3 is 14 residues. In DNA, the CDR3 is TGTGCCAGTACCAACAGGGCTACTAATGAAAAACTGTTTTTT. It is translated as CASTNRATNEKLFF.

This clone has just one count. The chain uses TRBV18 and TRBJ2-1; TRBD2 matches 11 bases. V trimming: 4 bases; J trimming: 10 bases; junction bases outside the gene matches: 12. Looked up from germline, CDR1 is KGHSH and CDR2 is LQKENI. CDR3 size: 16 residues. Here the CDR3 reads CASSLGLAGPGGEQFF. For the CDR3, the DNA is TGTGCCAGCTCACTCGGACTAGCGGGTCCCGGCGGGGAGCAGTTCTTC.

The rearrangement joins TRBV11-3 to TRBJ2-6, with TRBD1 matching 10 bases. This CDR3 has 17 residues. V lost 5 bases and J lost 2; bases outside the gene matches: 6. The germline V gene has CDR1 SGHNT and CDR2 YENEEA. For the CDR3, the DNA is TGTGCCAGCAGCACCGACAGGGGGCTTCCTGGGGCCAACGTCCTGACTTTC. Translating it yields CASSTDRGLPGANVLTF.

The chain carries TRBV6-1 and TRBJ1-2, with a tentative D call TRBD1 (5 bases). The CDR3 is made up of 16 amino acids. Germline assignment: CDR1 MNHNS and CDR2 SASEGT. V gave up 2 bases and J gave up 5 bases, with 18 bases separating them. CDR3 in amino acids: CASSETGAPEKYGYTF. The DNA of the CDR3 is TGTGCCAGCAGTGAAACTGGGGCGCCGGAAAAATATGGCTACACCTTC.

This clone has only a few counts. The chain employs TRBV6-5 and TRBJ2-7, with 8 bases identical to TRBD1. Unmatched junction bases numbered 4, after V lost 2 bases and J lost 4 bases. The CDR3 sequence is 14 residues long. Germline CDR1 and CDR2: MNHEY and SVGAGI. The CDR3, as DNA: TGTGCCAGCAGTTACCGGGACAGGTTGTACGAGCAGTACTTC. This sequence encodes CASSYRDRLYEQYF.

The chain links TRBV7-8 to TRBJ1-3, with 8 bases aligning to TRBD1. The CDR3 spans 17 residues. CDR1 is SGHVS and CDR2 is FQNEAQ in the germline V gene. V lost 4 bases to trimming and J lost 2 bases; unmatched junction nucleotides: 10. The CDR3 DNA reads TGTGCCAGCAGCTCGACCGTATTGGACAGGGCTGGAAACACCATATATTTT. Translation gives CASSSTVLDRAGNTIYF.

The V call is TRBV5-1, the J call TRBJ1-1; perhaps TRBD1 as D (6 bases). Germline-derived CDR1 and CDR2 are SGHRS and YFSETQ. V was trimmed by 4 bases and J by 1 base, leaving 14 bases between them. This CDR3 is 15 amino acids long. The CDR3 sequence: CASSGDKLRNTEAFF. The DNA for the CDR3 is TGCGCCAGCAGCGGGGACAAGCTTAGGAACACTGAAGCTTTCTTT.

V gene TRBV19 combines with J gene TRBJ2-1; D gene ambiguous. The ends were cut back, 4 bases at V and 6 bases at J, with 16 bases in the middle. This CDR3 has 15 residues. CDR1 and CDR2 from the germline V gene are LNHDA and SQIVND (reference sequence). The CDR3 nucleotides are TGTGCCAGTAGTAAAGTCTCCGGGCCCTTCAATGAGCAGTTCTTC. Residues: CASSKVSGPFNEQFF.

This rearrangement joins TRBV9 to TRBJ1-2; 11 nucleotides align to TRBD1. There are 15 residues in the CDR3. CDR1 and CDR2 (germline): SGDLS, YYNGEE. The junction had 6 bases not matched to a gene; V was cut back by 4 bases and J by 4 bases. DNA of the CDR3: TGTGCCAGCAGCCCCCGGACAGGGGGCGGCTATGGCTACACCTTC. Its translation is CASSPRTGGGYGYTF.

In its sample, this clone was seen a few times. The chain recombines TRBV28 with TRBJ1-2, with unresolved D. CDR3 size: 15 residues. CDR1 MDHEN and CDR2 SYDVKM come from the germline V gene. The V and J ends lost 6 bases and 3 bases respectively, with 17 bases between them. DNA of the CDR3: TGTGCCAGCAGGGAGAGCTGGGTCCCTGACTATGGCTACACCTTC. Protein sequence: CASRESWVPDYGYTF.

V gene TRBV19 combines with J gene TRBJ1-1, with no clear D. Between the trimmed V and J ends, which lost 1 base and 7 bases, there was a span of 7 bases. Germline lookup yields CDR1 LNHDA and CDR2 SQIVND (reference sequence). The length of the CDR3 is 12 residues. The CDR3: CASSIGGLEAFF. The CDR3 DNA reads as TGTGCCAGTAGTATAGGCGGGCTTGAAGCTTTCTTT.

The rearrangement joins TRBV2 to TRBJ1-4, with D maybe TRBD1 (5 bases). Germline V lookup: CDR1 SNHLY, CDR2 FYNNEI. Trimming stripped 7 bases from V and 4 bases from J, with 13 bases between. The CDR3 spans 14 residues. The CDR3 sequence: CASNMRGLNEKLFF. The CDR3 DNA follows: TGTGCCAGCAATATGAGGGGCCTTAATGAAAAACTGTTTTTT. The complete variable domain, with remaining parts taken from reference TRBV2 and TRBJ1-4, reads EPEVTQTPSHQVTQMGQEVILRCVPISNHLYFYWYRQILGQKVEFLVSFYNNEISEKSEIFDDQFSVERPDGSNFTLKIRSTKLEDSAMYFCASNMRGLNEKLFFGSGTQLSVL.

The chain couples TRBV5-4 to TRBJ2-3; tentatively, D is TRBD1 (6 bases). CDR3 size: 17 residues. V was trimmed by 4 bases and J by 1 base, leaving 19 bases between them. Germline CDR1 SGHNT, CDR2 YYREEE (reference sequence). The CDR3 region is CASSIATGQPRTDTQYF. DNA of the CDR3: TGTGCCAGCAGCATAGCGACAGGCCAACCGCGCACAGATACGCAGTATTTT.

The chain joins TRBV30 to TRBJ2-2, with D uncertain. Trimming shortened V by 0 bases and J by 2 bases, and 7 bases separated the two germline ends. Germline V lookup: CDR1 GTSNPN, CDR2 SVGIG (reference sequence). The CDR3 loop spans 14 amino acids. The CDR3: CAWSVQSNTGELFF. In DNA form, the CDR3 reads TGTGCCTGGAGTGTACAGTCCAACACCGGGGAGCTGTTTTTT.

The chain is built from TRBV2 and TRBJ2-3; no reliable D call. Germline V gene sequence: CDR1 SNHLY, CDR2 FYNNEI. This CDR3 has 15 residues. Trimming shortened V by 2 bases and J by 0 bases, and 9 bases separated the two germline ends. CDR3 sequence: CASSEKGYSTDTQYF. DNA for the CDR3: TGTGCCAGCAGTGAAAAGGGATATAGCACAGATACGCAGTATTTT.

CDR3 DNA: TGTGCCAGCAGCTCCAAGACAGGTTCAGATACGCAGTATTTT. Translated: CASSSKTGSDTQYF. The V call is TRBV7-8, the J call TRBJ2-3, with TRBD1 as a possible D gene (6 bases). The CDR3 sequence is 14 residues long. Germline values: CDR1 SGHVS, CDR2 FQNEAQ. V dropped 4 bases and J dropped 4 bases, with 12 bases sitting between them.

The chain recombines TRBV10-2 with TRBJ2-5; 8 bases match TRBD2. With 0 bases clipped from V and 3 bases from J, the junction kept 6 bases outside the gene matches. Per the germline V gene, CDR1 is WSHSY and CDR2 is SAAADI. This CDR3 contains 16 residues. CDR3 in DNA: TGCGCCAGCAGTGAGTCAAGCGGGGGATACGAAGAGACCCAGTACTTC. Encoded protein: CASSESSGGYEETQYF.

The rearrangement joins TRBV27 to TRBJ1-1; D ambiguous. CDR1 is MNHEY and CDR2 is SMNVEV in the germline V gene (reference sequence). Deletions cut 5 bases from V and 0 bases from J, with 13 bases between. CDR3 size: 15 residues. The CDR3 loop reads CASSPLGGLNTEAFF. CDR3 sequence (DNA): TGTGCCAGCAGTCCCTTAGGTGGGCTGAACACTGAAGCTTTCTTT.

This sequence joins TRBV5-4 and TRBJ2-7; 9 bases align to TRBD1. The CDR3 runs to 14 residues. V dropped 4 bases and J dropped 5; count of bases not matched to a gene: 7. Germline lookup yields CDR1 SGHNT and CDR2 YYREEE (reference sequence). CDR3 nucleotide sequence: TGTGCCAGCAGCACAGGGACAGGGTCGGACGAGCAGTACTTC. This translates into CASSTGTGSDEQYF.